The next 5 T cell receptor beta chains were all read from a single sample in a study of cytomegalovirus exposure and HLA in healthy donors. Researchers ran the PCR with 60 Vbeta and 13 Jbeta primers. Assay used: immunoSEQ multiplex PCR; TCRdb lists only in-frame clones, some missing. The sample carries about 130,000 clones, approximately 79% recorded once. The sequenced material came from PBMCs. Source of these receptors: a man between 18 and 35 years old in good health and CMV-seropositive.

The chain uses TRBV6-5 and TRBJ1-1; D possibly corresponds to TRBD1 (5 bases). In germline, CDR1 is MNHEY, CDR2 SVGAGI. V lost 0 bases, J lost 6 bases, and 11 bases lay in between. The CDR3 has 14 residues. The CDR3 spells CASSYSMLGAEAFF. DNA for the CDR3: TGTGCCAGCAGTTACTCCATGTTAGGGGCTGAAGCTTTCTTT.

The rearrangement joins TRBV4-1 to TRBJ1-4, with D hard to call. The CDR3 length is 15 residues. Trimming cost V 4 bases and J 8 bases, with 17 bases left between them. Germline V gives CDR1 MGHRA, CDR2 YSYEKL. CDR3 in DNA: TGCGCCAGCAGCCCCTCCAGCGGCCGTGCCGAAAAACTGTTTTTT. Amino acids: CASSPSSGRAEKLFF.

This chain connects TRBV7-9 to TRBJ1-2; no definite D call. The CDR3 consists of 13 residues. Trimming took 5 bases from V and 6 from J, leaving 13 bases between them. Germline-derived CDR1 and CDR2 are SEHNR and FQNEAQ (reference sequence). In DNA form, the CDR3 reads TGTGCCAGCAGCACCTCCTCAAGCCATGGCTACACCTTC. Translating it yields CASSTSSSHGYTF.

The chain employs TRBV6-5 and TRBJ1-2; 7 bases fit TRBD1. Germline CDR1 is MNHEY and CDR2 is SVGAGI. The CDR3 totals 15 residues. The ends lost 4 bases at V and 7 bases at J; junction bases unmatched: 12. CDR3 in amino acids: CASSSQRQGQSGYTF. The CDR3 nucleotides read TGTGCCAGCAGTTCCCAGAGACAGGGACAAAGTGGCTACACCTTC.

The J gene is TRBJ2-7, the V gene TRBV11-3; 10 nucleotides align to TRBD1. From germline, CDR1 is SGHNT and CDR2 YENEEA. V was clipped by 3 bases and J by 6 bases; unmatched bases: 2. The CDR3 extends over 13 amino acids. CDR3 residues: CASSLTGGSEQYF. Here the CDR3 DNA reads TGTGCCAGCAGCTTGACAGGGGGCTCCGAGCAGTACTTC. Full variable domain (missing parts from reference TRBV11-3 and TRBJ2-7): EAGVVQSPRYKIIEKKQPVAFWCNPISGHNTLYWYLQNLGQGPELLIRYENEEAVDDSQLPKDRFSAERLKGVDSTLKIQPAELGDSAVYLCASSLTGGSEQYFGPGTRLTVT.